Below are 5 T cell receptor beta chains sequenced from a single sample in a study of glioma-infiltrating T cells. The iRepertoire nested amplicon-rescue multiplex PCR amplified TCR alpha and beta CDR3s from RNA. MiXCR, applied by TCRdb to the multiplex PCR reads, yields one record per CDR3 protein. This table has 45,000 or so distinct CDR3 sequences, under 25% appearing once. Material: glioma tissue, nonneoplastic brain tissue, or PBMCs (not recorded which). Receptor source: a human donor with low-grade glioma or glioblastoma, undergoing nonglioma brain surgery, or in good health (not recorded which).

About this clonotype itself: A clone one base away is much larger, so this may be a read error. The chain joins TRBV18 to TRBJ2-7, with D possibly being TRBD1 (6 bases). V was trimmed by 3 bases and J by 8 bases, leaving 17 bases between them. Germline lookup yields CDR1 KGHSH and CDR2 LQKENI. CDR3 length equals 14 residues. CDR3 coding DNA: TGTGCCAGCTCACCCCCAGGGGCAGAATACAAGCAGTACTTC. Protein product: CASSPPGAEYKQYF.

Many counts were recorded for this clonotype. This chain uses TRBV25-1 with TRBJ2-1, with D uncertain. The CDR3 runs 15 residues. V shed 3 bases and J shed 7 bases, with 16 bases lying between them. Germline CDR1 is MGHDK and CDR2 is SYGVNS. The CDR3 is CASSESGSRLNEQFF. The DNA for the CDR3 is TGTGCCAGCAGTGAGTCCGGTAGTAGGTTGAATGAGCAGTTCTTC. Together with reference TRBV25-1 and TRBJ2-1, the CDR3 gives the full variable domain: EADIYQTPRYLVIGTGKKITLECSQTMGHDKMYWYQQDPGMELHLIHYSYGVNSTEKGDLSSESTVSRIRTEHFPLTLESARPSHTSQYLCASSESGSRLNEQFFGPGTRLTVL.

Worth noting for this clonotype: Being one base from a much bigger clone, this may be a read error. This chain joins TRBV18 and TRBJ2-5, with TRBD2 as a possible D gene (6 bases). CDR3 length: 15 residues. From germline, CDR1 is KGHSH and CDR2 LQKENI. The CDR3 nucleotides read TGTGCCAGCTCACGGCGAGGGGAGGTTCAAGAGACCGAGTACTTC. Translating it yields CASSRRGEVQETEYF.

To note about this clonotype: A clone one base away is much larger, so this may be a read error. The chain links TRBV5-4 to TRBJ1-2; D is undetermined. The CDR3 extends over 12 amino acids. V dropped 7 bases and J dropped 8 bases, with 15 bases sitting between them. Germline CDR1 is SGHNT and CDR2 is YYREEE (reference sequence). CDR3 DNA: TGTGCCAGCGGCGCCACCTTGGTCGGCTACACCTTC. Protein: CASGATLVGYTF. Combining the CDR3 with reference TRBV5-4 and TRBJ1-2 gives the whole variable domain ETGVTQSPTHLIKTRGQQVTLRCSSQSGHNTVSWYQQALGQGPQFIFQYYREEENGRGNFPPRFSGLQFPNYSSELNVNALELDDSALYLCASGATLVGYTFGSGTRLTVV.

This clonotype was counted many times. The J gene is TRBJ2-1, the V gene TRBV2; TRBD2 is a possible D gene (6 bases). The CDR3 has 15 residues. V lost 5 bases, J lost 0 bases, and 11 bases lay in between. The germline CDR1 and CDR2 sequences are SNHLY and FYNNEI. The CDR3 DNA follows: TGTGCCAGCAGTCCCCAAGCGGGCTCCTACAATGAGCAGTTCTTC. Translated, it gives CASSPQAGSYNEQFF.